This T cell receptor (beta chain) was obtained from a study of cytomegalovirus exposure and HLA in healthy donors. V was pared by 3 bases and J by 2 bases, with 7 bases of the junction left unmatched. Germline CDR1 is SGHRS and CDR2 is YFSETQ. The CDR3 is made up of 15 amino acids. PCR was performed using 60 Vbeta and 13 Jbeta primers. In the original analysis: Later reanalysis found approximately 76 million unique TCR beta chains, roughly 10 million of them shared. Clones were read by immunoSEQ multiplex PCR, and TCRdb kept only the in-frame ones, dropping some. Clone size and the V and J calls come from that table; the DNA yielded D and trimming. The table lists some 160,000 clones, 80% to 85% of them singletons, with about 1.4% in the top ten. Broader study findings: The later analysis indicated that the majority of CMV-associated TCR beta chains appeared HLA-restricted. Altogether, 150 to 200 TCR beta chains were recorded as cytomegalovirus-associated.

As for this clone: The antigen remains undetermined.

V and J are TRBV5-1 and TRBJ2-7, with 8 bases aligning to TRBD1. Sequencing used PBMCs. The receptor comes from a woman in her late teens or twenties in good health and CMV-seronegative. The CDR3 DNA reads TGCGCCAGCAGCTGGGGACAGGTCCCCACCTACGAGCAGTACTTC. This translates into CASSWGQVPTYEQYF.